This T cell receptor beta chain came from a study of radiotherapy plus CTLA-4 blockade in lung cancer. Study background: Objective responses were documented in under 20% of patients, with disease control in roughly 34%.

Repertoires were generated with immunoSEQ multiplex PCR, while TCRdb's copy carries only in-frame clones and drops some. The table shows about 54,000 clones, with 79% occurring only once. CDR3 size: 15 residues. Germline-derived CDR1 and CDR2 are SGHRS and YFSETQ. V was clipped by 2 bases and J by 2 bases; unmatched bases: 5. The chain employs TRBV5-1 and TRBJ2-3; 7 bases are shared with TRBD1. Specimen: peripheral blood, collected from a patient treated with radiotherapy plus ipilimumab. This sequence originates from a human donor with non-small cell lung cancer who had a partial response to radiotherapy plus ipilimumab. The CDR3 reads CASSFRDRDTDTQYF. The CDR3, as DNA: TGCGCCAGCAGCTTCCGGGACAGAGACACAGATACGCAGTATTTT.